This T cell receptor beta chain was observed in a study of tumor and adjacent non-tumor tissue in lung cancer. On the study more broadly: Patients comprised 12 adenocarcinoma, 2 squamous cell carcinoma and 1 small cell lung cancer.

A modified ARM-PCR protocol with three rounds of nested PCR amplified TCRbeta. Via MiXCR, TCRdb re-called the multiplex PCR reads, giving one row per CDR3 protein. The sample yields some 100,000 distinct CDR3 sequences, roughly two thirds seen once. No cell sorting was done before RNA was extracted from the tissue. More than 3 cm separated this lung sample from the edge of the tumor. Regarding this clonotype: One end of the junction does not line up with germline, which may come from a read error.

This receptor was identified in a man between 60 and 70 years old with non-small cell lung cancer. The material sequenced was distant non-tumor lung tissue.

CDR3 DNA sequence: TGTGTCAGCAGCGAAGACGGACAGCGTGCTTTCTTT. Its translation is CVSSEDGQRAFF. This chain connects TRBV7-9 to TRBJ1-1; TRBD1 might be the D (6 bases). The CDR3 consists of 12 residues. Looked up from germline, CDR1 is SEHNR and CDR2 is FQNEAQ (reference sequence).